This TCR beta chain was captured in a study of identical twins. With template switching, a universal primer site was added, and the cDNA carried unique molecular identifiers. MiXCR, applied by TCRdb to the 5' RACE reads, yields one record per CDR3 protein. The data contain more than 200,000 distinct CDR3 sequences, 11% to 15% of them seen just once; the ten biggest clones take up 7% to 9%. V trimming: 3 bases; J trimming: 1 base; junction bases outside the gene matches: 8. Germline assignment: CDR1 DFQATT and CDR2 SNEGSKA (reference sequence). CDR3 length: 16 residues. Note on this clonotype: Its target is not known.

Whole-study results and caveats: The study found excess low generation probability among twin-shared out-of-frame alpha sequences.

The rearrangement joins TRBV20-1 to TRBJ2-4; 8 bases fit TRBD2. The TCR comes from a woman aged 18-29 years in good health. Sequencing input: memory (CD45RO+) T cells sorted from blood. The CDR3 spells CSASGRALAAKNIQYF. The CDR3, as DNA: TGCAGTGCTAGCGGGAGGGCCCTCGCCGCCAAAAACATTCAGTACTTC.